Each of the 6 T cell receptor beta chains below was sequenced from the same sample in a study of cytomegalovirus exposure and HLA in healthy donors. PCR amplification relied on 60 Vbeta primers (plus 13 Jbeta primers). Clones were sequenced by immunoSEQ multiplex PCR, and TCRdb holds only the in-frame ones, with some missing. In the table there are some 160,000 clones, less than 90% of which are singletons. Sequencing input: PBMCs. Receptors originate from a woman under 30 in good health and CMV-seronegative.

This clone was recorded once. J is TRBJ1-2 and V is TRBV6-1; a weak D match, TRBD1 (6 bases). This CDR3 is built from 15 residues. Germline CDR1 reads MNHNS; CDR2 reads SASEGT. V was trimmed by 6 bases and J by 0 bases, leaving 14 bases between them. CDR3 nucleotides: TGTGCCAGCAGGGTATTAGGGACATCTAACTATGGCTACACCTTC. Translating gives CASRVLGTSNYGYTF.

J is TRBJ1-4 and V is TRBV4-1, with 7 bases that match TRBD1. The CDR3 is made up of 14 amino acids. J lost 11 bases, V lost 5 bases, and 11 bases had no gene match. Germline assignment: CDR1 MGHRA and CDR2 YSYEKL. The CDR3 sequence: CASSKTGLLDKLFF. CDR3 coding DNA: TGCGCCAGCAGCAAGACAGGGTTGCTTGACAAACTGTTTTTT.

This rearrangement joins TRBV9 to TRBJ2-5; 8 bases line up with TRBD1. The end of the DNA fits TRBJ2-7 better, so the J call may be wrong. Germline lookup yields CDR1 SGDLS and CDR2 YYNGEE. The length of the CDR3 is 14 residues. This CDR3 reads CASSVDDRGYEQYF. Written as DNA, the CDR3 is TGTGCCAGCAGCGTAGACGACAGGGGCTACGAGCAGTACTTC.

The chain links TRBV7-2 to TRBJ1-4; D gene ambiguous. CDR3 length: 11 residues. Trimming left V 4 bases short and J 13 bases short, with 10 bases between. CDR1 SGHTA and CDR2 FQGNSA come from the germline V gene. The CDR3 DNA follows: TGTGCCAGCAGCTACACAAGTCGACTGTTTTTT. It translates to CASSYTSRLFF.

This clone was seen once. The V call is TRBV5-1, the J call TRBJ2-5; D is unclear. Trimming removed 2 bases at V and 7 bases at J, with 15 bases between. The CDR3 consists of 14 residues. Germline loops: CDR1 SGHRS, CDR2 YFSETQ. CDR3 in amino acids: CASSFGEERGTQYF. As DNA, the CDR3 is TGCGCCAGCAGCTTCGGAGAAGAGCGAGGGACCCAGTACTTC.

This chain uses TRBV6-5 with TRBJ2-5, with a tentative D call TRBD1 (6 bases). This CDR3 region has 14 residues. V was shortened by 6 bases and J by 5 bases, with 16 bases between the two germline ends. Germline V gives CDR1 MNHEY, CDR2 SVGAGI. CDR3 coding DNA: TGTGCCAGCAGGGGACATCTTCTGGGGGAGACCCAGTACTTC. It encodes CASRGHLLGETQYF.